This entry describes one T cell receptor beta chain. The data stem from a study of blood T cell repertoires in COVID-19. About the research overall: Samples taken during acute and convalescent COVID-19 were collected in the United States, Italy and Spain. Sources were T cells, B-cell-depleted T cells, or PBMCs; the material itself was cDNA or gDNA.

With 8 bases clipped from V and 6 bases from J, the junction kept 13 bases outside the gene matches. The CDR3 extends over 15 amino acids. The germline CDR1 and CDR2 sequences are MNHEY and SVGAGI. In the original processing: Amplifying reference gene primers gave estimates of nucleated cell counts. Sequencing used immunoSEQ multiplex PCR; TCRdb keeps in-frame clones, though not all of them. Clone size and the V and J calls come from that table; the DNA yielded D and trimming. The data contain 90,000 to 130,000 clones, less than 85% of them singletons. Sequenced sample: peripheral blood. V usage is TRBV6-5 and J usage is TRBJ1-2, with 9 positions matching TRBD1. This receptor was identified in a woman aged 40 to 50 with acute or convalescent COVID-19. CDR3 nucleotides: TGTGCCAGCCGTCCCGGGACAGGGCACTCTAATGGCTACACCTTC. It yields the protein CASRPGTGHSNGYTF.